The T cell receptor beta chain described here comes from a study of T-cell memory formation after mild COVID-19. This clonotype was counted only a few times. Its matching antigen is unknown. The study, taken as a whole, reports: Researchers found some responding clones in pre-infection memory, a sign that cross-reactive memory joined. CD4+ contracting clones were found mainly in CM and EM, and CD8+ ones in EMRA.

5'RACE with constant-segment primers yielded barcoded, UMI-tagged TCR alpha and TCR beta cDNA libraries. TCRdb re-derived calls from the 5' RACE reads in MiXCR, one entry per CDR3 protein. Of roughly 400,000 distinct CDR3 sequences in the sample, 15% to 20% were seen once. The receptor was derived from a young man who had mild COVID-19 (a few samples of this study predate the infection). Cell type and time point are not known. Sequenced sample: PBMCs or a T cell subset sorted from them (not recorded which).

CDR3 amino acids: CASSQLSSGDRLNTEAFF. The CDR3 DNA follows: TGTGCCAGCAGCCAGCTATCGTCAGGGGACAGATTGAACACTGAAGCTTTCTTT. The chain has TRBV3-1 and TRBJ1-1; 7 nucleotides line up with TRBD1. J was trimmed by 0 bases and V by 3 bases; bases with no gene match: 13. In germline, CDR1 is LGHDT, CDR2 YNNKEL (reference sequence). The CDR3 totals 18 residues.